This entry describes one TCR beta chain. Random-hexamer reverse transcription was applied to about 0.5 to 1 ug RNA. One entry per CDR3 protein results from TCRdb running MiXCR on the immunoSEQ multiplex PCR reads. The repertoire has 100,000 to 150,000 distinct CDR3 sequences, around 96% of them found once; the top ten carry over 0.065%. This record comes from a study of CD8 T cells in Susac syndrome. V lost 0 bases, J lost 5 bases, and 11 bases lay in between. The germline CDR1 and CDR2 sequences are GTSNPN and SVGIG (reference sequence). The CDR3 spans 14 residues. The sequenced sample consisted of CD4+ T cells from PBMCs. This clonotype was sampled from a human donor in good health. The rearrangement uses TRBV30 and TRBJ2-1, with no clear D. Here the CDR3 reads CAWSVGLVHNEQFF. CDR3 nucleotides: TGTGCCTGGAGTGTTGGTCTAGTCCACAATGAGCAGTTCTTC.